Below are 30 T cell receptor beta chains sequenced from a single sample in a study of blood T cell repertoires in COVID-19 (dated by TCRdb to 2018 to 2021). The library was made by the immunoSEQ multiplex PCR assay. Here the immuneACCESS table is served through TCRdb, limited to in-frame sequences with V and J called. Missing clones are a known gap in these copies; in checked studies unresolved V genes cover under half, and the rest lacks a known reason. Within this sample are about 78,000 clones, with around 91% of them counted one time only. Together, the top ten hold 1% of the sample. The sequencing sample was made of peripheral blood. These receptors all stem from a woman between 50 and 59 years old in a cohort sampled during active COVID-19.

The chain carries TRBV19 and TRBJ2-1, with a tentative D call TRBD2 (5 bases). This CDR3 has 13 residues. The germline V gene encodes CDR1 LNHDA and CDR2 SQIVND (reference sequence). V lost 6 bases to trimming and J lost 0 bases, with 6 bases between them. DNA for the CDR3: TGTGCCAGTAGAGCGGTCTCCTACAATGAGCAGTTCTTC. It encodes CASRAVSYNEQFF.

The genes are TRBV7-9 and TRBJ2-3; D remains unclear. V lost 5 bases and J 0 bases, leaving 3 bases between the germline ends. This CDR3 has 12 amino acids. Germline V gives CDR1 SEHNR, CDR2 FQNEAQ (reference sequence). CDR3 region: CASSRSTDTQYF. The CDR3 DNA reads TGTGCCAGCAGCCGTAGCACAGATACGCAGTATTTT.

The chain is built from TRBV5-1 and TRBJ1-2; 7 bases line up with TRBD1. Germline values: CDR1 SGHRS, CDR2 YFSETQ. The CDR3 sequence is 15 residues long. Unmatched junction bases numbered 8, after V lost 0 bases and J lost 6 bases. This chain's CDR3 is CASSLAFTGEDGYTF. The CDR3 DNA reads TGCGCCAGCAGCTTGGCCTTCACAGGGGAGGATGGCTACACCTTC. The full variable domain, in which reference TRBV5-1 and TRBJ1-2 provide the parts outside the CDR3, is KAGVTQTPRYLIKTRGQQVTLSCSPISGHRSVSWYQQTPGQGLQFLFEYFSETQRNKGNFPGRFSGRQFSNSRSEMNVSTLELGDSALYLCASSLAFTGEDGYTFGSGTRLTVV.

This rearrangement joins TRBV18 to TRBJ2-1; TRBD2 is a possible D gene (6 bases). The CDR3 consists of 13 residues. Trimming stripped 2 bases from V and 5 bases from J, with 7 bases between. Germline-derived CDR1 and CDR2 are KGHSH and LQKENI. The CDR3 region has the DNA TGTGCCAGCTCACCAGGGACTGACAATGAGCAGTTCTTC. Protein: CASSPGTDNEQFF.

The genes are TRBV12-3 or TRBV12-4 and TRBJ1-2, with D unclear. Between the trimmed V and J ends, which lost 1 base and 6 bases, there was a span of 9 bases. This CDR3 is 13 amino acids long. CDR3 sequence: CASSLGGGNGYTF. The CDR3 nucleotides read TGTGCCAGCAGTTTAGGGGGAGGGAATGGCTACACCTTC.

The table lists this clone with a count of one. V gene TRBV5-1 combines with J gene TRBJ1-1; 7 positions match TRBD1. CDR3 length: 17 residues. CDR1 is SGHRS and CDR2 is YFSETQ in the germline V gene. V shed 1 base, J shed 3 bases, and the junction held 12 bases outside the gene matches. In DNA, the CDR3 is TGCGCCAGCAGCTTGAGCCCCTTACAGGGGATGTACACTGAAGCTTTCTTT. Amino acids: CASSLSPLQGMYTEAFF. Complete variable domain (other parts from reference TRBV5-1 and TRBJ1-1): KAGVTQTPRYLIKTRGQQVTLSCSPISGHRSVSWYQQTPGQGLQFLFEYFSETQRNKGNFPGRFSGRQFSNSRSEMNVSTLELGDSALYLCASSLSPLQGMYTEAFFGQGTRLTVV.

The chain couples TRBV5-8 to TRBJ1-1; the D is unclear. CDR1 and CDR2 (germline): SGHTS, YDEGEE. V was pared by 2 bases and J by 2 bases, with 10 bases between. The CDR3 sequence is 14 residues long. This chain's CDR3 is CASSFLRHNTEAFF. The DNA for the CDR3 is TGTGCCAGCAGCTTTCTCAGGCACAACACTGAAGCTTTCTTT.

This chain joins TRBV7-9 and TRBJ2-2; 13 positions match TRBD2. Trimming at V came to 5 bases and at J to 0 bases, leaving 6 bases not matched to a gene. The CDR3 is made up of 18 amino acids. From germline, CDR1 is SEHNR and CDR2 FQNEAQ (reference sequence). CDR3 nucleotides: TGTGCCAGCAGCCCAGGACTAGCGGGAGAGACGAACACCGGGGAGCTGTTTTTT. Translation gives CASSPGLAGETNTGELFF.

The V and J genes are TRBV5-1 and TRBJ2-7; a weak D match, TRBD2 (5 bases). Germline CDR1 and CDR2: SGHRS and YFSETQ. The V gene lost 3 bases and the J gene lost 4 bases, with 14 bases spanning the gap. This CDR3 is 14 amino acids long. The CDR3 DNA reads as TGCGCCAGCAGCTCCCGAGAAAGGGAGTACGAGCAGTACTTC. This gives the protein CASSSREREYEQYF.

The chain employs TRBV29-1 and TRBJ2-7, with 10 bases that match TRBD1. CDR3 size: 15 residues. CDR1 is SQVTM and CDR2 is ANQGSEA in the germline V gene. V lost 7 bases, J lost 7 bases, and 16 bases stayed unmatched. The DNA for the CDR3 is TGCAGCGCCTCCACCGGGACAGGGGCCACCGGGGAGCAGTACTTC. Its translation: CSASTGTGATGEQYF.

The gene calls are TRBV5-1 and TRBJ2-7, with 13 bases aligning to TRBD2. This CDR3 is 18 amino acids long. Unmatched junction bases numbered 8, after V lost 0 bases and J lost 2 bases. Germline V gene sequence: CDR1 SGHRS, CDR2 YFSETQ. CDR3 nucleotide sequence: TGCGCCAGCAGCTTGGTGGGGACTAGCGGGACAGTCGCCTACGAGCAGTACTTC. Translated, it gives CASSLVGTSGTVAYEQYF.

The chain combines TRBV11-3 with TRBJ2-1; TRBD1 agrees at 7 bases. After removal of 5 bases from V and 7 bases from J, the junction contained 2 bases not matched to a gene. The V gene's germline CDR1 is SGHNT and CDR2 YENEEA. CDR3 length equals 12 residues. This CDR3 reads CASSHRGNEQFF. CDR3 DNA sequence: TGTGCCAGCAGCCACAGGGGTAATGAGCAGTTCTTC. Full variable domain (remainder filled in from reference TRBV11-3 and TRBJ2-1): EAGVVQSPRYKIIEKKQPVAFWCNPISGHNTLYWYLQNLGQGPELLIRYENEEAVDDSQLPKDRFSAERLKGVDSTLKIQPAELGDSAVYLCASSHRGNEQFFGPGTRLTVL.

The chain couples TRBV3-1 (or the pseudogene TRBV3-2) to TRBJ2-1; 8 bases match TRBD2. CDR1 LGHDT and CDR2 YNNKEL come from the germline V gene (reference sequence). This CDR3 has 15 amino acids. Losses at the gene ends were 5 bases for V and 2 bases for J; bases not matched to a gene: 5. CDR3 sequence reads: CASSSVGGAYNEQFF. In DNA, the CDR3 is TGTGCCAGCAGCTCCGTCGGGGGGGCCTACAATGAGCAGTTCTTC.

This clone was picked up one time. This chain links TRBV7-3 with TRBJ2-2; 11 bases fit TRBD1. This CDR3 has 17 amino acids. V dropped 6 bases and J dropped 4; count of bases not matched to a gene: 10. In germline, CDR1 is SGHTA, CDR2 FQGTGA. For the CDR3, the DNA is TGTGCCAGCAGTCCTCGGACAGGGGGCGTCGGCACCGGGGAGCTGTTTTTT. This gives the protein CASSPRTGGVGTGELFF.

V usage is TRBV6-5 and J usage is TRBJ1-1; tentatively, D is TRBD1 (5 bases). CDR1 is MNHEY, CDR2 SVGAGI, per germline. The CDR3 has 14 residues. Trimming took off 2 bases at V and 2 bases at J, with 9 bases between the two ends. Here the CDR3 reads CASSYGAPNTEAFF. The CDR3 nucleotides read TGTGCCAGCAGTTACGGGGCACCTAACACTGAAGCTTTCTTT.

The genes are TRBV5-1 and TRBJ2-7; 10 nucleotides match TRBD1. The V gene's germline CDR1 is SGHRS and CDR2 YFSETQ. The V gene end was trimmed by 3 bases and the J gene end by 2 bases; junction bases not matched to a gene: 8. This CDR3 contains 16 residues. The CDR3 is CASSSSAGTGAYEQYF. The CDR3 nucleotides read TGCGCCAGCAGCTCTTCCGCCGGGACAGGGGCCTACGAGCAGTACTTC. Based on the CDR3 plus reference TRBV5-1 and TRBJ2-7, the full variable domain is KAGVTQTPRYLIKTRGQQVTLSCSPISGHRSVSWYQQTPGQGLQFLFEYFSETQRNKGNFPGRFSGRQFSNSRSEMNVSTLELGDSALYLCASSSSAGTGAYEQYFGPGTRLTVT.

This sequence joins TRBV6-5 and TRBJ1-1; D not certain. The V and J ends lost 2 bases and 8 bases respectively, with 21 bases between them. Per germline, CDR1 MNHEY and CDR2 SVGAGI. This CDR3 contains 16 residues. The CDR3 DNA sequence: TGTGCCAGCAGTTACGGGAGTTCACGGGGTTCCACGGAAGCTTTCTTT. Protein sequence: CASSYGSSRGSTEAFF.

The chain links TRBV11-2 to TRBJ2-7; 8 bases agree with TRBD1. V lost 6 bases, J lost 3 bases, and 10 bases stayed unmatched. This CDR3 has 15 amino acids. Germline CDR1 and CDR2: SGHAT and FQNNGV. The CDR3 region is CASRPWGTGDYEQYF. As DNA, the CDR3 is TGTGCCAGCAGACCATGGGGGACAGGTGACTACGAGCAGTACTTC.

This chain joins TRBV7-2 and TRBJ2-1, with 15 bases identical to TRBD2. Germline trimming cut 1 base from V and 7 bases from J; bases unmatched to any gene: 11. The CDR3 covers 19 residues. Germline CDR1 SGHTA, CDR2 FQGNSA. The CDR3 DNA sequence: TGTGCCAGCAGCTTAGATCAGCCGGGACTAGCGGGAGGAGGGAATGAGCAGTTCTTC. This codes for CASSLDQPGLAGGGNEQFF.

There are a few counts of this clone. This chain joins TRBV2 and TRBJ1-5, with 7 bases lining up with TRBD1. The CDR3 has 14 amino acids. The ends lost 5 bases at V and 3 bases at J; junction bases unmatched: 4. Germline lookup yields CDR1 SNHLY and CDR2 FYNNEI. DNA for the CDR3: TGTGCCAGCAGTCAACAGGGGTACAATCAGCCCCAGCATTTT. Protein product: CASSQQGYNQPQHF.

This clone was seen once. The chain links TRBV28 to TRBJ2-7, with 9 bases identical to TRBD1. The V and J ends lost 7 bases and 0 bases, in that order; junction bases with no gene match: 1. Germline lookup yields CDR1 MDHEN and CDR2 SYDVKM. The length of the CDR3 is 13 residues. The DNA of the CDR3 is TGTGCCAGCATGACAGGGGGCTCCTACGAGCAGTACTTC. Translated, it gives CASMTGGSYEQYF.

This chain uses TRBV12-3 or TRBV12-4 with TRBJ2-7; D is ambiguous. V gave up 3 bases and J gave up 3 bases, with 3 bases separating them. This CDR3 contains 11 residues. The CDR3 is CASSFSYEQYF. CDR3 nucleotide sequence: TGTGCCAGCAGTTTCAGCTACGAGCAGTACTTC.

The genes are TRBV5-1 and TRBJ2-7; the match to TRBD1 covers 8 bases. CDR3 length equals 14 residues. Germline values: CDR1 SGHRS, CDR2 YFSETQ. Losses at the gene ends were 3 bases for V and 2 bases for J; bases not matched to a gene: 4. CDR3 sequence (DNA): TGCGCCAGCAGCTCGGGACAGGAGCCCTACGAGCAGTACTTC. Amino acids: CASSSGQEPYEQYF.

This clone was seen a handful of times. CDR3 sequence: CAWSGGAHTGNQPQHF. CDR3 in DNA: TGTGCCTGGAGTGGAGGGGCCCACACAGGGAATCAGCCCCAGCATTTT. The V gene is TRBV30, the J gene TRBJ1-5; maybe TRBD1 (6 bases). Germline lookup yields CDR1 GTSNPN and CDR2 SVGIG (reference sequence). This CDR3 has 16 amino acids. V lost 1 base, J lost 4 bases, and 17 bases lay in between.

V is TRBV6-6 and J is TRBJ2-3, with 9 bases that match TRBD2. V gave up 2 bases and J gave up 6 bases; unmatched junction bases: 3. The CDR3 totals 14 residues. Germline loops: CDR1 MNHNY, CDR2 SVGAGI (reference sequence). CDR3 coding DNA: TGTGCCAGCAGTTACGGGGCGGGAGGGGATACGCAGTATTTT. Its protein is CASSYGAGGDTQYF.

The chain carries TRBV11-3 and TRBJ1-1; no reliable D call. Germline assignment: CDR1 SGHNT and CDR2 YENEEA. The CDR3 is 13 residues long. Trimming took off 2 bases at V and 6 bases at J, with 10 bases between the two ends. The CDR3 sequence: CASSLFPEAEAFF. CDR3 in DNA: TGTGCCAGCAGCTTATTCCCCGAGGCTGAAGCTTTCTTT.

This rearrangement joins TRBV18 to TRBJ1-5; D is ambiguous. The ends were cut back, 3 bases at V and 0 bases at J, with 9 bases in the middle. The CDR3 spans 15 residues. Germline lookup yields CDR1 KGHSH and CDR2 LQKENI. CDR3 region: CASSPTRYSNQPQHF. CDR3 in DNA: TGTGCCAGCTCACCGACAAGGTATAGCAATCAGCCCCAGCATTTT.

The chain is built from TRBV5-1 and TRBJ2-1, with TRBD2 matching 13 bases. Germline loops: CDR1 SGHRS, CDR2 YFSETQ. Trimming took 3 bases from V and 4 from J; bases not matched to a gene: 13. The CDR3 has 19 residues. The CDR3 DNA reads as TGCGCCAGCAGCTCCCCGAGGACTAGCGGGGGCCCCCCTTACAATGAGCAGTTCTTC. It yields the protein CASSSPRTSGGPPYNEQFF.

The chain is built from TRBV13 and TRBJ2-7; D may be TRBD2 (5 bases). The V gene's germline CDR1 is PRHDT and CDR2 FYEKMQ (reference sequence). The CDR3 runs to 12 residues. V dropped 5 bases and J dropped 6 bases, with 11 bases sitting between them. CDR3: CASSHLSGEQYF. In nucleotides, the CDR3 is TGTGCCAGCAGCCATTTAAGCGGCGAGCAGTACTTC.

This sequence joins TRBV30 and TRBJ1-3, with D uncertain. V lost 4 bases to trimming and J lost 2 bases, with 9 bases between them. Germline CDR1 and CDR2: GTSNPN and SVGIG (reference sequence). The CDR3 extends over 13 amino acids. The CDR3 sequence is CAWMRGTGNTIYF. In DNA, the CDR3 is TGTGCCTGGATGAGAGGTACTGGAAACACCATATATTTT.